Each of the 2 T cell receptor beta chains below was sequenced from the same sample in a study of Ad26.COV2.S vaccination and SARS-CoV-2 variants. Treatment reported: roughly 20 received Ad26.COV2.S at low or high dose, single or two shots; about 5 received placebo; per-sample allocation not given. Day 63 after the first injection of vaccine or placebo was the sampling time. Sequenced by immunoSEQ multiplex PCR; TCRdb stores in-frame clones only, minus some. The sample carries just under 250,000 clones, approximately 90% recorded once. The input for sequencing was peripheral blood, taken in a trial of Ad26.COV2.S vaccine versus placebo. The receptor source for this set is a person between 18 and 60 years old who received the Ad26.COV2.S COVID-19 vaccine or a placebo.

The chain links TRBV12-3 or TRBV12-4 to TRBJ1-4; D not certain. This CDR3 is 13 amino acids long. Trimming removed 5 bases from V and 6 bases from J, with 10 bases in between. CDR3 amino acids: CASSPVLYEKLFF. Here the CDR3 DNA reads TGTGCCAGCAGTCCTGTTTTGTATGAAAAACTGTTTTTT.

The V gene is TRBV19, the J gene TRBJ2-1, with 10 bases aligning to TRBD2. In germline, CDR1 is LNHDA, CDR2 SQIVND (reference sequence). Trimming took 10 bases from V and 4 from J; bases not matched to a gene: 10. The CDR3 extends over 15 amino acids. As DNA, the CDR3 is TGTGCCACCAGGGAAGCGGGGGGGACATACAATGAGCAGTTCTTC. Protein sequence: CATREAGGTYNEQFF.